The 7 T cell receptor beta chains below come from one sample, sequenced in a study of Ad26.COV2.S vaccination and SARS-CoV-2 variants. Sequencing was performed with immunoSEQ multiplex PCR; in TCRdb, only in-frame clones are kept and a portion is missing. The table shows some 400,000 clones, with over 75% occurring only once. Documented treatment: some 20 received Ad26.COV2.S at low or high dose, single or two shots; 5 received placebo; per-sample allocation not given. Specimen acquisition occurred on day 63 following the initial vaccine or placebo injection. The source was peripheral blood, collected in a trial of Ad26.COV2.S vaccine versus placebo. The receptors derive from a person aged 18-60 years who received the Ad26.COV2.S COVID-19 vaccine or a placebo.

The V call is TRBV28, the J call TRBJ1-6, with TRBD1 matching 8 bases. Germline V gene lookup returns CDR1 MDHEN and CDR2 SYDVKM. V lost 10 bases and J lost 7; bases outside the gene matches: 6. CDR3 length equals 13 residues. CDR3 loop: CATRTGMNSPLHF. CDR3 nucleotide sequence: TGTGCCACCAGGACAGGGATGAATTCACCCCTCCACTTT.

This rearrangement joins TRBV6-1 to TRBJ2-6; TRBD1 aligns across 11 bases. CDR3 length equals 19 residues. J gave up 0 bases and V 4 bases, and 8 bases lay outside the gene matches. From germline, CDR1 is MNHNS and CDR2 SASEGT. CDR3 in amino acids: CASSAPPGTGGSGANVLTF. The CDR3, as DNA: TGTGCCAGCAGTGCACCCCCCGGGACAGGGGGCTCTGGGGCCAACGTCCTGACTTTC.

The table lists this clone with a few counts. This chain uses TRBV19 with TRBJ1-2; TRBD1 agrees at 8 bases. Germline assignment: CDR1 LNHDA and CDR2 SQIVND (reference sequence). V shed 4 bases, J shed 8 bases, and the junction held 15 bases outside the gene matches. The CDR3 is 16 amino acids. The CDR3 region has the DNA TGTGCCAGTAGTACCGGACAGGGCCTAATTCTGGGGGGCTACACCTTC. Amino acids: CASSTGQGLILGGYTF.

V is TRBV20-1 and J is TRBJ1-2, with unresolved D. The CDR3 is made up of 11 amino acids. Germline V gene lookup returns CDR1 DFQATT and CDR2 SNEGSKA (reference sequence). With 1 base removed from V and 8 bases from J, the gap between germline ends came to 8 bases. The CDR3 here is CSARGDWGYTF. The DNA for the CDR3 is TGCAGTGCTAGAGGGGATTGGGGCTACACCTTC.

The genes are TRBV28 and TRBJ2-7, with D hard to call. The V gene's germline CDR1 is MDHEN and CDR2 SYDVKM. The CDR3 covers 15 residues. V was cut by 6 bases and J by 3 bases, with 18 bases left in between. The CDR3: CASSRWRGSLYEQYF. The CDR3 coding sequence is TGTGCCAGCAGCCGCTGGAGAGGAAGCCTCTACGAGCAGTACTTC.

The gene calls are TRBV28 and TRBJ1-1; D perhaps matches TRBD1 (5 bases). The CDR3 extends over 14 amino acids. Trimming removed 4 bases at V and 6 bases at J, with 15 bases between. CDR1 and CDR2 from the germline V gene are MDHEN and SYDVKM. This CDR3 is CASSYRGGPPEAFF. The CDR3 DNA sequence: TGTGCCAGCAGTTACCGCGGGGGTCCCCCTGAAGCTTTCTTT.

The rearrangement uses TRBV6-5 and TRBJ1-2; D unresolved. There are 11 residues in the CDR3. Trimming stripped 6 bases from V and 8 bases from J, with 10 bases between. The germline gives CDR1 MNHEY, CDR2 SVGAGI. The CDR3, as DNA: TGTGCCAGCAGGAGGTGGGGAGGCTACACCTTC. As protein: CASRRWGGYTF.